The 20 T cell receptor beta chains presented below share a single source sample, sequenced in a study of blood T cell repertoires in COVID-19 (dated by TCRdb to 2018 to 2020). Library preparation was by the immunoSEQ multiplex PCR assay. This immuneACCESS table, as held by TCRdb, lists in-frame sequences with V and J called but not all clones. Of the missing ones, under half trace to an unresolved V gene in checked studies; the others have no known cause. For this sample there are 380,000 or so clones; 88% appear just once. The ten most abundant clones make up 0.97% of the sample. The material sequenced was PBMCs or T cells enriched from blood (not recorded which). These receptors were collected from a woman aged 25 to 45 with acute COVID-19.

The V gene is TRBV4-1, the J gene TRBJ2-1; 9 nucleotides match TRBD2. Losses at the gene ends were 2 bases for V and 3 bases for J; bases not matched to a gene: 2. Germline V gene data show CDR1 as MGHRA and CDR2 as YSYEKL. The CDR3 loop spans 15 amino acids. The CDR3 sequence is CASSQKLAGYNEQFF. CDR3 DNA: TGCGCCAGCAGCCAAAAACTAGCGGGCTACAATGAGCAGTTCTTC.

The chain recombines TRBV24-1 with TRBJ2-5, with D tentatively TRBD1 (6 bases). The V end was cut by 5 bases, the J end by 2 bases, with 11 bases between. CDR1 and CDR2 (germline): KGHDR, SFDVKD. This CDR3 has 14 amino acids. CDR3 amino acids: CATSGRTAQETQYF. The CDR3 region has the DNA TGTGCCACCAGTGGAAGGACAGCACAAGAGACCCAGTACTTC.

This chain connects TRBV24-1 to TRBJ1-2, with TRBD1 as a possible D gene (5 bases). The CDR3 sequence is 17 residues long. Germline V lookup: CDR1 KGHDR, CDR2 SFDVKD. V dropped 5 bases and J dropped 3 bases, with 21 bases sitting between them. The CDR3 spells CATSGPTSTAHDYGYTF. The CDR3 coding sequence is TGTGCCACCAGTGGCCCAACGTCGACAGCCCATGACTATGGCTACACCTTC.

The chain couples TRBV5-6 to TRBJ2-1; tentatively, D is TRBD1 (5 bases). V gave up 4 bases and J gave up 7 bases, with 21 bases separating them. CDR3 length: 16 amino acids. From germline, CDR1 is SGHDT and CDR2 YYEEEE. CDR3 in amino acids: CASSNYQGTGGNEQFF. The CDR3 bases are TGTGCCAGCAGCAACTACCAGGGAACGGGTGGGAATGAGCAGTTCTTC.

DNA of the CDR3: TGTGCCAGCAGCGAGACAGGGCTCGCCAAAAACATTCAGTACTTC. Protein sequence: CASSETGLAKNIQYF. J is TRBJ2-4 and V is TRBV6-5; 7 positions agree with TRBD1. Germline trimming cut 6 bases from V and 1 base from J; bases unmatched to any gene: 6. CDR1 MNHEY and CDR2 SVGAGI come from the germline V gene. The CDR3 has 15 residues.

The chain joins TRBV3-1 (or the pseudogene TRBV3-2) to TRBJ2-1; 10 bases agree with TRBD2. The CDR3 has 16 amino acids. J lost 5 bases, V lost 4 bases, and 8 bases had no gene match. CDR1 is LGHDT and CDR2 is YNNKEL in the germline V gene (reference sequence). CDR3 residues: CASSRRVTSGDNEQFF. The CDR3, as DNA: TGTGCCAGCAGCCGTAGGGTTACTAGCGGGGACAATGAGCAGTTCTTC.

The chain links TRBV7-9 to TRBJ2-3; D might be TRBD2 (6 bases). The CDR3 spans 14 residues. Germline CDR1 is SEHNR and CDR2 is FQNEAQ (reference sequence). V lost 5 bases to trimming and J lost 2 bases, with 11 bases between them. The CDR3 bases are TGTGCCAGCAGCGCCCGGGACTTCACAGATACGCAGTATTTT. The encoded protein is CASSARDFTDTQYF.

V and J are TRBV5-4 and TRBJ1-1, with 7 bases matching TRBD1. The CDR3 loop spans 13 amino acids. The ends lost 4 bases at V and 5 bases at J; junction bases unmatched: 5. CDR1 and CDR2 (germline): SGHNT, YYREEE (reference sequence). CDR3 loop: CASSRQGWTEAFF. In DNA, the CDR3 is TGTGCCAGCAGCCGACAGGGTTGGACTGAAGCTTTCTTT.

Comments on this clone: The sample holds other DNA sequences that translate to the same CDR3. This sequence joins TRBV30 and TRBJ1-1, with a tentative D call TRBD1 (6 bases). The germline gives CDR1 GTSNPN, CDR2 SVGIG (reference sequence). V was trimmed by 1 base and J by 3 bases, leaving 9 bases between them. The CDR3 length is 13 residues. CDR3 nucleotides: TGTGCCTGGAGTGAGCAGGGGTACACTGAAGCTTTCTTT. Amino acids: CAWSEQGYTEAFF. The full variable domain, with the rest looked up from reference TRBV30 and TRBJ1-1, is SQTIHQWPATLVQPVGSPLSLECTVEGTSNPNLYWYRQAAGRGLQLLFYSVGIGQISSEVPQNLSASRPQDRQFILSSKKLLLSDSGFYLCAWSEQGYTEAFFGQGTRLTVV.

The genes are TRBV24-1 and TRBJ2-3, with a possible D match to TRBD1 (5 bases). CDR3 length equals 16 residues. Per the germline V gene, CDR1 is KGHDR and CDR2 is SFDVKD. V lost 3 bases and J 0 bases, leaving 12 bases between the germline ends. CDR3 coding DNA: TGTGCCACCAGTGATCATCAGGGATCTAGCACAGATACGCAGTATTTT. Translating gives CATSDHQGSSTDTQYF.

V gene TRBV9 combines with J gene TRBJ2-3; 9 bases map to TRBD2. The CDR3 sequence is 19 residues long. With 0 bases clipped from V and 2 bases from J, the junction kept 13 bases outside the gene matches. Germline V lookup: CDR1 SGDLS, CDR2 YYNGEE. The CDR3 here is CASSVALAGALGLTDTQYF. The CDR3 coding sequence is TGTGCCAGCAGCGTAGCGTTAGCGGGGGCCCTCGGTCTCACAGATACGCAGTATTTT.

V gene TRBV7-9 combines with J gene TRBJ1-2; perhaps TRBD1 as D (6 bases). In germline, CDR1 is SEHNR, CDR2 FQNEAQ (reference sequence). The V and J ends lost 6 bases and 7 bases respectively, with 21 bases between them. CDR3 size: 15 residues. As DNA, the CDR3 is TGTGCCAGCAGTCTTGAAAGCCAGGGGTCGAGTGGCTACACCTTC. Translating gives CASSLESQGSSGYTF.

This chain joins TRBV3-1 (or the pseudogene TRBV3-2) and TRBJ2-2; tentative D call: TRBD2 (6 bases). V lost 3 bases to trimming and J lost 6 bases, with 20 bases between them. CDR1 LGHDT and CDR2 YNNKEL come from the germline V gene (reference sequence). The CDR3 is 17 residues long. The CDR3 here is CASSHSAGLVAAGELFF. The CDR3 DNA follows: TGTGCCAGCAGCCATTCAGCCGGGCTAGTAGCGGCCGGGGAGCTGTTTTTT.

The chain has TRBV5-1 and TRBJ2-1; tentative D call: TRBD2 (6 bases). Germline V lookup: CDR1 SGHRS, CDR2 YFSETQ. V dropped 4 bases and J dropped 8 bases, with 16 bases sitting between them. This CDR3 is 14 amino acids long. The CDR3 region is CASSPRLVSDEQFF. The CDR3 DNA follows: TGCGCCAGCAGCCCCAGACTAGTTTCCGATGAGCAGTTCTTC.

This chain joins TRBV7-2 and TRBJ2-1; TRBD2 matches at 10 bases. The CDR3 covers 17 residues. With 4 bases clipped from V and 8 bases from J, the junction kept 14 bases outside the gene matches. Germline V gene data show CDR1 as SGHTA and CDR2 as FQGNSA. This chain's CDR3 is CASSSRLAGPTLDEQFF. CDR3 DNA sequence: TGTGCCAGCAGCTCCCGACTAGCGGGCCCTACGTTGGATGAGCAGTTCTTC.

The V call is TRBV10-1, the J call TRBJ1-4; 8 bases fit TRBD1. Germline CDR1 and CDR2: WNHNN and SYGVQD (reference sequence). The CDR3 contains 15 residues. With V trimmed by 6 bases and J by 0 bases, 3 bases remained unmatched. The CDR3: CASSKTGATNEKLFF. Here the CDR3 DNA reads TGCGCCAGCAGCAAGACAGGGGCAACTAATGAAAAACTGTTTTTT.

This chain links TRBV9 with TRBJ1-2; D gene unclear. The CDR3 loop spans 13 amino acids. Germline V CDR1 and CDR2: SGDLS, YYNGEE. V shed 1 base and J shed 6 bases, with 10 bases lying between them. DNA of the CDR3: TGTGCCAGCAGCGTAAGTAGTTCACATGGCTACACCTTC. Its translation: CASSVSSSHGYTF.

The count of this clone is one. Here the CDR3 reads CASSYGTGAGQPQHF. In DNA form, the CDR3 reads TGCGCCAGCAGCTACGGGACAGGGGCCGGTCAGCCCCAGCATTTT. The genes are TRBV5-1 and TRBJ1-5; TRBD1 aligns across 10 bases. Germline V gene sequence: CDR1 SGHRS, CDR2 YFSETQ. The CDR3 is made up of 15 amino acids. V lost 3 bases and J lost 6; bases outside the gene matches: 6.

The chain combines TRBV6-1 with TRBJ1-2, with D perhaps TRBD1 (6 bases). Trimming left V 3 bases short and J 8 bases short, with 13 bases between. This CDR3 has 13 residues. Germline V lookup: CDR1 MNHNS, CDR2 SASEGT. CDR3 protein: CASSDPTGWGYTF. The CDR3, as DNA: TGTGCCAGCAGTGATCCTACAGGGTGGGGCTACACCTTC.

This chain connects TRBV20-1 to TRBJ2-3, with D perhaps matching TRBD2 (5 bases). This CDR3 has 11 residues. Germline CDR1 is DFQATT and CDR2 is SNEGSKA (reference sequence). Trimming removed 6 bases from V and 7 bases from J, with 11 bases in between. The CDR3 here is CSAPRGNTQYF. Here the CDR3 DNA reads TGCAGTGCCCCCCGGGGTAATACGCAGTATTTT.